The present T cell receptor (beta chain) was sequenced within a study of early T cells in non-severe SARS-CoV-2 infection. Trimming left V 3 bases short and J 7 bases short, with 10 bases between. Germline CDR1 is MNHEY and CDR2 is SVGEGT. The CDR3 is 13 amino acids. Unique molecular identifiers tagged individual cDNA molecules. TCRdb analysed the 5' RACE reads with MiXCR anew, one entry per CDR3 protein. This table holds approximately 70,000 distinct CDR3 sequences, 3.5% to 6% found once. This clonotype was observed a handful of times. V is TRBV6-2 or TRBV6-3 and J is TRBJ2-1; D is possibly TRBD1 (6 bases). This specimen consisted of whole blood, obtained at baseline. The receptor comes from an adult who was a healthcare worker with PCR-confirmed SARS-CoV-2 infection or an uninfected control (not recorded which). The donor label of this sample is uncertain. The DNA for the CDR3 is TGTGCCAGCAGTTATTATCAGGGGAATGAGCAGTTCTTC. Translating it yields CASSYYQGNEQFF.